This T cell receptor (beta chain) was documented in a study of blood T cell repertoires in COVID-19. Across the study: Specimens from acute and convalescent COVID-19 originated in the United States, Italy and Spain. In each case, the material was cDNA or gDNA derived from T cells, B-cell-depleted T cells, or PBMCs.

As handled by the study authors: Estimates of nucleated cell counts were drawn from the amplification of reference gene primers. Libraries were prepared by immunoSEQ multiplex PCR; TCRdb keeps only in-frame clonotypes and omits some of them. Clone size and the V and J calls come from that table; the DNA yielded D and trimming. The sample lists more than 100,000 clones, over 80% seen once, with under 30% in the top ten. With V trimmed by 7 bases and J by 4 bases, 2 bases remained unmatched. The CDR3 has 12 residues. The germline V gene encodes CDR1 SNHLY and CDR2 FYNNEI. Sequences were obtained from peripheral blood. This chain connects TRBV2 to TRBJ2-5; 8 nucleotides agree with TRBD1. The sequence was obtained from a woman between 65 and 79 years old with acute or convalescent COVID-19. CDR3 DNA sequence: TGTGCCAGCACACAGGGGGGAGAGACCCAGTACTTC. It encodes CASTQGGETQYF.